A single sample is the source of the 23 T cell receptor beta chains below, sequenced in a study of OX40 agonist ivuxolimab in advanced cancers. The method was immunoSEQ multiplex PCR; TCRdb's version includes in-frame clones alone and lacks a portion of them. The repertoire holds some 50,000 clones, with around nine tenths as singletons. The sequencing here drew on CD4+ or CD8+ T cells sorted from blood, taken in a trial of the OX40 agonist ivuxolimab. Receptor source: an adult with an advanced solid tumor such as melanoma, head and neck, liver or kidney cancer.

The chain links TRBV30 to TRBJ2-2; a weak D match, TRBD2 (5 bases). In germline, CDR1 is GTSNPN, CDR2 SVGIG (reference sequence). The V and J ends lost 0 bases and 4 bases respectively, with 9 bases between them. The CDR3 extends over 14 amino acids. The CDR3 spells CAWSVKDFTGELFF. The CDR3, as DNA: TGTGCCTGGAGTGTGAAGGACTTCACCGGGGAGCTGTTTTTT.

This clone was seen a single time. This chain joins TRBV27 and TRBJ2-2; D not certain. This CDR3 is built from 15 residues. The V gene's germline CDR1 is MNHEY and CDR2 SMNVEV (reference sequence). V gave up 6 bases and J gave up 2 bases, with 13 bases separating them. The CDR3 nucleotides are TGTGCCAGCAGATCACAGCTTACCAACACCGGGGAGCTGTTTTTT. Its protein product is CASRSQLTNTGELFF.

J is TRBJ2-1 and V is TRBV30; TRBD1 matches 8 bases. Germline V lookup: CDR1 GTSNPN, CDR2 SVGIG (reference sequence). The CDR3 has 14 amino acids. After removal of 4 bases from V and 3 bases from J, the junction contained 5 bases not matched to a gene. CDR3 region: CAWKTGGFYNEQFF. As DNA, the CDR3 is TGTGCCTGGAAAACAGGGGGGTTCTACAATGAGCAGTTCTTC.

This chain joins TRBV6-4 and TRBJ2-2; D perhaps matches TRBD2 (6 bases). Germline CDR1 is MRHNA and CDR2 is SNTAGT. The CDR3 runs 18 residues. V lost 4 bases, J lost 4 bases, and 22 bases lay in between. CDR3 amino acids: CASSADGGLTAGTGELFF. The CDR3 DNA is TGTGCCAGCAGTGCGGATGGGGGACTGACAGCCGGCACCGGGGAGCTGTTTTTT.

The gene calls are TRBV27 and TRBJ1-2, with TRBD1 identical over 9 bases. With V trimmed by 10 bases and J by 4 bases, 7 bases remained unmatched. Germline V lookup: CDR1 MNHEY, CDR2 SMNVEV (reference sequence). The CDR3 length is 13 residues. CDR3 loop: CATGPGQGYGYTF. CDR3 DNA sequence: TGTGCCACCGGACCGGGACAGGGCTATGGCTACACCTTC.

V and J are TRBV7-6 and TRBJ2-5; TRBD2 agrees at 9 bases. J was trimmed by 5 bases and V by 4 bases; bases with no gene match: 11. The CDR3 runs 16 residues. Germline V CDR1 and CDR2: SGHVS, FNYEAQ. The CDR3 loop reads CASSSRAVAGDETQYF. Written as DNA, the CDR3 is TGTGCCAGCAGCTCAAGAGCAGTAGCGGGGGATGAGACCCAGTACTTC.

A few counts support this clone. The CDR3 DNA follows: TGTGCCAGCGGCAATCAGCCCCAGCATTTT. Translating gives CASGNQPQHF. The chain links TRBV2 to TRBJ1-5, with D uncertain. V shed 8 bases and J shed 2 bases, with 1 base lying between them. CDR1 is SNHLY, CDR2 FYNNEI, per germline. This CDR3 region has 10 residues.

The chain is built from TRBV4-1 and TRBJ2-5; TRBD2 is a possible D gene (6 bases). CDR3 length: 15 amino acids. In germline, CDR1 is MGHRA, CDR2 YSYEKL. Trimming pared 4 bases from V and 4 bases from J, leaving 16 bases between. CDR3 loop: CASSPGTGPPETQYF. In DNA, the CDR3 is TGCGCCAGCAGCCCCGGGACTGGCCCCCCAGAGACCCAGTACTTC.

This sequence joins TRBV21-1 and TRBJ1-1. TRBV21-1 is designated a pseudogene. The CDR3 loop spans 13 amino acids. CDR3 in DNA: TGTGCCAGCCCAAACCTCCGGGTCGCTGAAGCTTTCTTT. It codes for CASPNLRVAEAFF.

The J gene is TRBJ1-2, the V gene TRBV27; possibly TRBD1 for D (6 bases). The CDR3 is 16 residues long. The germline V gene encodes CDR1 MNHEY and CDR2 SMNVEV (reference sequence). Trimming pared 6 bases from V and 8 bases from J, leaving 25 bases between. CDR3 nucleotides: TGTGCCAGCAGCCCATCGGGGGGGCAGGAAGGGCTAGGCTACACCTTC. This encodes CASSPSGGQEGLGYTF.

The gene calls are TRBV6-5 and TRBJ2-7; tentative D call: TRBD2 (6 bases). V lost 0 bases and J 3 bases, leaving 15 bases between the germline ends. CDR1 MNHEY and CDR2 SVGAGI come from the germline V gene. The CDR3 length is 16 residues. This CDR3 is CASSYSGQRARYEQYF. The DNA for the CDR3 is TGTGCCAGCAGTTACTCTGGCCAGCGGGCCCGCTACGAGCAGTACTTC.

V is TRBV13 and J is TRBJ2-3; D uncertain. Germline V gene data show CDR1 as PRHDT and CDR2 as FYEKMQ (reference sequence). This CDR3 is 14 amino acids long. Between the trimmed V and J ends, which lost 0 bases and 2 bases, there was a span of 6 bases. CDR3 sequence: CASSLGGNTDTQYF. CDR3 DNA: TGTGCCAGCAGCTTAGGGGGCAACACAGATACGCAGTATTTT.

The genes are TRBV25-1 and TRBJ1-2, with a weak D call TRBD1 (6 bases). Germline V CDR1 and CDR2: MGHDK, SYGVNS. The CDR3 runs to 14 residues. V lost 6 bases and J 6 bases, leaving 17 bases between the germline ends. This CDR3 reads CASSTTGLGHGYTF. CDR3 bases: TGTGCCAGCAGCACCACAGGGCTTGGGCATGGCTACACCTTC.

CDR3 in amino acids: CASSHFLTGKETQYF. The DNA of the CDR3 is TGTGCCAGCAGCCATTTCCTGACAGGGAAAGAGACCCAGTACTTC. This chain links TRBV14 with TRBJ2-5, with 7 bases fitting TRBD1. The CDR3 length is 15 residues. After removal of 3 bases from V and 3 bases from J, the junction contained 7 bases not matched to a gene. CDR1 is SGHDN, CDR2 FVKESK, per germline.

J is TRBJ2-1 and V is TRBV11-1; no reliable D call. Trimming stripped 2 bases from V and 5 bases from J, with 4 bases between. Per the germline V gene, CDR1 is SGHAT and CDR2 is FQDESV (reference sequence). CDR3 length: 12 residues. The CDR3 region has the DNA TGTGCCAGCAGCTTATTAGACAATGAGCAGTTCTTC. Amino acid sequence: CASSLLDNEQFF.

The chain has TRBV28 and TRBJ2-7, with 12 bases identical to TRBD2. The V gene's germline CDR1 is MDHEN and CDR2 SYDVKM. This CDR3 has 15 residues. V trimming: 5 bases; J trimming: 3 bases; junction bases outside the gene matches: 5. CDR3 region: CASSPGLAGFYEQYF. The CDR3 coding sequence is TGTGCCAGCAGTCCGGGACTAGCGGGCTTCTACGAGCAGTACTTC.

This clone was seen just once. As DNA, the CDR3 is TGTGCCAGCAGCCCTCCTGCGGGTCGCTCCTACGAGCAGTACTTC. This encodes CASSPPAGRSYEQYF. This chain connects TRBV7-9 to TRBJ2-7, with a weak D call TRBD2 (5 bases). The CDR3 covers 15 residues. CDR1 is SEHNR and CDR2 is FQNEAQ in the germline V gene (reference sequence). The ends were cut back, 5 bases at V and 0 bases at J, with 14 bases in the middle.

CDR3 sequence (DNA): TGTGCCAGCAGTTTTAGGCGGGACAGGGGCTACGAGCAGTACTTC. Encoded protein: CASSFRRDRGYEQYF. The gene calls are TRBV27 and TRBJ2-7, with TRBD1 matching 10 bases. The V gene's germline CDR1 is MNHEY and CDR2 SMNVEV (reference sequence). V was clipped by 3 bases and J by 3 bases; unmatched bases: 5. This CDR3 has 15 amino acids.

V gene TRBV27 combines with J gene TRBJ2-3, with TRBD2 matching 8 bases. From germline, CDR1 is MNHEY and CDR2 SMNVEV (reference sequence). V was clipped by 7 bases and J by 7 bases; unmatched bases: 13. This CDR3 region has 15 residues. This chain's CDR3 is CASTTYLAGHNTQYF. The DNA of the CDR3 is TGTGCCAGCACGACCTACTTAGCGGGGCATAATACGCAGTATTTT.

The chain uses TRBV4-1 and TRBJ1-1; weak D call: TRBD1 (6 bases). Per germline, CDR1 MGHRA and CDR2 YSYEKL. This CDR3 is 15 amino acids long. V was clipped by 1 base and J by 4 bases, with 13 bases between them. Here the CDR3 DNA reads TGCGCCAGCAGCCAAGGCAGGGGTGGCGCCACTGAAGCTTTCTTT. Amino acids: CASSQGRGGATEAFF.

The V gene is TRBV28, the J gene TRBJ2-2; tentatively, D is TRBD1 or TRBD2 (10 bases each). Germline loops: CDR1 MDHEN, CDR2 SYDVKM. V was trimmed by 3 bases and J by 3 bases, leaving 29 bases between them. The CDR3 is made up of 21 amino acids. Here the CDR3 DNA reads TGTGCCAGCAGTTTTCCTGACAGGGGGCGGCTAGCGGGAGAAGACACCGGGGAGCTGTTTTTT. Its translation: CASSFPDRGRLAGEDTGELFF. The full variable domain, its missing parts supplied by reference TRBV28 and TRBJ2-2, is DVKVTQSSRYLVKRTGEKVFLECVQDMDHENMFWYRQDPGLGLRLIYFSYDVKMKEKGDIPEGYSVSREKKERFSLILESASTNQTSMYLCASSFPDRGRLAGEDTGELFFGEGSRLTVL.

Here the CDR3 reads CASSHPPTGVSTDTQYF. In DNA, the CDR3 is TGTGCCAGCAGTCACCCACCGACAGGGGTTAGCACAGATACGCAGTATTTT. This rearrangement joins TRBV9 to TRBJ2-3; TRBD1 matches at 8 bases. The V and J ends lost 5 bases and 0 bases, in that order; junction bases with no gene match: 11. CDR3 size: 17 residues. Germline values: CDR1 SGDLS, CDR2 YYNGEE.

The chain recombines TRBV14 with TRBJ2-1, with 9 bases that match TRBD2. The germline V gene has CDR1 SGHDN and CDR2 FVKESK. The V and J ends lost 4 bases and 2 bases, in that order; junction bases with no gene match: 6. The length of the CDR3 is 16 residues. The CDR3, as DNA: TGTGCCAGCAGCCGCCTAGCGGGGACAGCCTACAATGAGCAGTTCTTC. Translated, it gives CASSRLAGTAYNEQFF.